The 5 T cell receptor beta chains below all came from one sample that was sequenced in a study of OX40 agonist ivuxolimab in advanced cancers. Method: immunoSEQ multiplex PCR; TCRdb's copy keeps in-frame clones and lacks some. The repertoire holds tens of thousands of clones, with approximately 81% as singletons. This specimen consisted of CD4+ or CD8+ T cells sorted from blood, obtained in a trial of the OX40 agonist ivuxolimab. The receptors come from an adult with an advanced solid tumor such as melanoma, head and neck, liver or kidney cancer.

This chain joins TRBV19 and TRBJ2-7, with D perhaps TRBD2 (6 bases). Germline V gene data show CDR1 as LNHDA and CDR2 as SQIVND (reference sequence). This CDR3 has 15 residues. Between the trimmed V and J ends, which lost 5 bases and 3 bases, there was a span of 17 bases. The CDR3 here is CASSSTSGPSYEQYF. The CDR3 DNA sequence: TGTGCCAGTAGTTCAACAAGCGGGCCAAGCTACGAGCAGTACTTC.

This CDR3 reads CAWSSRGGSGDEKLFF. In DNA, the CDR3 is TGTGCCTGGAGTTCCCGAGGGGGGAGCGGGGATGAAAAACTGTTTTTT. The rearrangement links TRBV30 to TRBJ1-4, with D perhaps matching TRBD1 (6 bases). Germline CDR1 and CDR2: GTSNPN and SVGIG (reference sequence). The CDR3 length is 16 residues. The ends were cut back, 2 bases at V and 6 bases at J, with 19 bases in the middle.

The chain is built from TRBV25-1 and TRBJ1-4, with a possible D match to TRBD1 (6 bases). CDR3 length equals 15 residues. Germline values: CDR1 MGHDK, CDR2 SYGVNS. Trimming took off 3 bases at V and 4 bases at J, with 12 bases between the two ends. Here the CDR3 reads CASSDGGAGNEKLFF. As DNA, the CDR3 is TGTGCCAGCAGTGATGGGGGGGCTGGTAATGAAAAACTGTTTTTT.

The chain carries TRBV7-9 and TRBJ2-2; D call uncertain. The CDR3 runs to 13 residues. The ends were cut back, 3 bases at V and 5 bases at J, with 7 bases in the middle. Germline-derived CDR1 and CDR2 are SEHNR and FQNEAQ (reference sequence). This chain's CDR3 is CASSLLQTGELFF. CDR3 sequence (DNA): TGTGCCAGCAGCTTGCTGCAGACCGGGGAGCTGTTTTTT.

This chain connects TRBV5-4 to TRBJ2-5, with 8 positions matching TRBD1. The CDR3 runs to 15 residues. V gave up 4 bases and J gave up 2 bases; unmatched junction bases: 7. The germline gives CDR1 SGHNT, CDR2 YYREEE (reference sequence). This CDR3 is CASSIRTGRQETQYF. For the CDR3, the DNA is TGTGCCAGCAGCATTCGGACAGGGCGGCAAGAGACCCAGTACTTC.